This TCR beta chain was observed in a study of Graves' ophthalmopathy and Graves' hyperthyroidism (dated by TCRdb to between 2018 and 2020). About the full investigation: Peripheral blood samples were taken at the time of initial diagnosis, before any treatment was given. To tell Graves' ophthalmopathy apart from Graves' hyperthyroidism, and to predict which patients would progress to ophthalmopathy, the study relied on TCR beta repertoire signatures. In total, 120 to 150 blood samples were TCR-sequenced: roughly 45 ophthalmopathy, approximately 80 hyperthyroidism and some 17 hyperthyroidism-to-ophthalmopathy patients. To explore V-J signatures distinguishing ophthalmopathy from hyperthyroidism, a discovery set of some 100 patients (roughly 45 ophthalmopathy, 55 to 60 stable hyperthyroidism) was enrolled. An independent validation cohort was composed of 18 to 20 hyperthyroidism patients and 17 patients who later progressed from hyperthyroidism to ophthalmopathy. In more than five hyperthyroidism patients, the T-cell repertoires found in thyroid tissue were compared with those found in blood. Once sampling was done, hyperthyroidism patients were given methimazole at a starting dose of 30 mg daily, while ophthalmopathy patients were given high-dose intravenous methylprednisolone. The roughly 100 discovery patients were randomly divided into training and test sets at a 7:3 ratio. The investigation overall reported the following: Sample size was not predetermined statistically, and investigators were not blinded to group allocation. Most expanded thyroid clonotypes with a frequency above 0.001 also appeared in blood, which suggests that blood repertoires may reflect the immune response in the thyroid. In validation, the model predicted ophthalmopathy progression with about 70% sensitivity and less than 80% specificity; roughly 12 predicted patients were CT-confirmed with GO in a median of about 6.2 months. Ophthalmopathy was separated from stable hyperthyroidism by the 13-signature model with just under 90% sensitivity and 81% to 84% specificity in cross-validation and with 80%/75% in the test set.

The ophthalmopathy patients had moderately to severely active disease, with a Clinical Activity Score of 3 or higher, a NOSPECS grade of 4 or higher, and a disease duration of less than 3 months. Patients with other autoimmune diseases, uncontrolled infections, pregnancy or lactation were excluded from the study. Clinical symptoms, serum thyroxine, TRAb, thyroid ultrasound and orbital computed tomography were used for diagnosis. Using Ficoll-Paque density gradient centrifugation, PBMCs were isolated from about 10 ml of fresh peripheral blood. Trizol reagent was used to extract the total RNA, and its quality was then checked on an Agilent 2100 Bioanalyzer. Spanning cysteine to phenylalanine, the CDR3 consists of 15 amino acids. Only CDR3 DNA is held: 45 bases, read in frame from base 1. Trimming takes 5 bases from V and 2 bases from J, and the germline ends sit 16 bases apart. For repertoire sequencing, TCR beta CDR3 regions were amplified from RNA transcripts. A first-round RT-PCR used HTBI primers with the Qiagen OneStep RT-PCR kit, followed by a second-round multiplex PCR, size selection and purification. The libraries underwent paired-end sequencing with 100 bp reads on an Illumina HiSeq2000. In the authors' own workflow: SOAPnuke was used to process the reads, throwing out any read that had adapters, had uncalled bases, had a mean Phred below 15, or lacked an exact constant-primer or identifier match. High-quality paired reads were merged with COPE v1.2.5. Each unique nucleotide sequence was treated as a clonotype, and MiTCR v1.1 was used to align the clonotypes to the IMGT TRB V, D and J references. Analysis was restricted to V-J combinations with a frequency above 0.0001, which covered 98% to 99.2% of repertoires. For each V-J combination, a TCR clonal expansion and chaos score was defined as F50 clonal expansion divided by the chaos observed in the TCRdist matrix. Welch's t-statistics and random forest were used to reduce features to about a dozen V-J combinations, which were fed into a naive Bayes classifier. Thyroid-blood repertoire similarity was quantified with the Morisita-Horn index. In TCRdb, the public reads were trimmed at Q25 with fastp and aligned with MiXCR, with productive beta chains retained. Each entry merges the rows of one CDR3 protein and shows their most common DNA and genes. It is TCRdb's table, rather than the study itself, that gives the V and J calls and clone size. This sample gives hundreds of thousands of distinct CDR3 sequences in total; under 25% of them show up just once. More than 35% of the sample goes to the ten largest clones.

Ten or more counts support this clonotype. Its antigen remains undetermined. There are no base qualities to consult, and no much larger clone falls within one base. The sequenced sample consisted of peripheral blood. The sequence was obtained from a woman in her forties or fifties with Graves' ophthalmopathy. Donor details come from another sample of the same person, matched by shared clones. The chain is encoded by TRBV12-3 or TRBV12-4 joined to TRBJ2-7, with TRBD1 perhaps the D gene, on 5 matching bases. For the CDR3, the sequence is CASSTPTANPYEQYF. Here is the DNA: TGTGCCAGCAGTACCCCGACAGCGAACCCCTACGAGCAGTACTTC.